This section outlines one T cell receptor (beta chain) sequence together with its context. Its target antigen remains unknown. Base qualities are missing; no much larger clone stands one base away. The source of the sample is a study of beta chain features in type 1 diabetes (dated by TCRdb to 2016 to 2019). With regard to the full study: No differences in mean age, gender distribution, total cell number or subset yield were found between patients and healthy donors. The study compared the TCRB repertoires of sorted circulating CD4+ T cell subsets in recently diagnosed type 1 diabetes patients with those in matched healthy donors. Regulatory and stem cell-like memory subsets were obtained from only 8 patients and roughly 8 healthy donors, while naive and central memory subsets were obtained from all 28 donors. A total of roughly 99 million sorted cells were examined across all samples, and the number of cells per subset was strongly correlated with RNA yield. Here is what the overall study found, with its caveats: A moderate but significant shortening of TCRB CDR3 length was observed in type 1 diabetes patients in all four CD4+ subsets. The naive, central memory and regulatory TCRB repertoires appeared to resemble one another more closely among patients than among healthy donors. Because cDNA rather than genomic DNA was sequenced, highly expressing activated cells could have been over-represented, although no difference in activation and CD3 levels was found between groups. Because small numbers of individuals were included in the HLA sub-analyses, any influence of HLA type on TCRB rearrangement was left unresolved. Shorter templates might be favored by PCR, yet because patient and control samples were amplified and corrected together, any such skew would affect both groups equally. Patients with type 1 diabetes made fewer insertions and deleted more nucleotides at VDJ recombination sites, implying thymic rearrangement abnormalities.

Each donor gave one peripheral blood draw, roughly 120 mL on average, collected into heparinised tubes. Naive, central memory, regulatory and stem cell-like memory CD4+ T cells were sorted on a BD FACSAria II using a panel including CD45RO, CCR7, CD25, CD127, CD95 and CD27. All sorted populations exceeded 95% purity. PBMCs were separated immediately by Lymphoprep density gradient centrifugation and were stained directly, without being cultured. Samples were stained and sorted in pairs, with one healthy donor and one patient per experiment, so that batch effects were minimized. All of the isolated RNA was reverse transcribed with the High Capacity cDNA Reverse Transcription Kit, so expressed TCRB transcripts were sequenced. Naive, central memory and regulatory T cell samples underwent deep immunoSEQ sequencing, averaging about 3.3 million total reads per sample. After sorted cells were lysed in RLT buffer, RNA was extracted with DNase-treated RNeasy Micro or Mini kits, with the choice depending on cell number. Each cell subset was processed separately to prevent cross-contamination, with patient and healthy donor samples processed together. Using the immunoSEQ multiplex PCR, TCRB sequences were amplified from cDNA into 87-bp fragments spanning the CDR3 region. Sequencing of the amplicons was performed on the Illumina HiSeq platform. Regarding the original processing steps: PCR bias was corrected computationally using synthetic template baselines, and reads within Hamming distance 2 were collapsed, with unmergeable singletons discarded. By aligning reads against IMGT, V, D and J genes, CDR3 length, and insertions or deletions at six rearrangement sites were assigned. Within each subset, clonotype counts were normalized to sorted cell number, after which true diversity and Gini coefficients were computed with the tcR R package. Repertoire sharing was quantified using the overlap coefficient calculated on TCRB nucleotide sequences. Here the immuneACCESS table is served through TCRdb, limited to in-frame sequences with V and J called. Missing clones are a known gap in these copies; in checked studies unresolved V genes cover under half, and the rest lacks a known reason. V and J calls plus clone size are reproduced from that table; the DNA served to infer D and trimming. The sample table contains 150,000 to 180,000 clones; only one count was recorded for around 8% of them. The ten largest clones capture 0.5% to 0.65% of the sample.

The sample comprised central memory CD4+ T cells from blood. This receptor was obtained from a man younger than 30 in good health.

The CDR3 corresponds to CASGLESNQPQHF. The DNA sequence follows: TGTGCTAGTGGTTTAGAGAGCAATCAGCCCCAGCATTTT. The rearranged chain carries TRBV12-5 and TRBJ1-5, with the D gene not confidently named. The germline V gene provides CDR1 LGHNT and CDR2 FRNRAP. Cut back by 3 bases and 1 base, the V and J ends lie 4 bases apart. Including cysteine and phenylalanine, the CDR3 has 13 amino acids. Here the CDR3 DNA is all that survives: 39 bases in frame from base 1.